This note documents a single T cell receptor (beta chain) sequence. This record comes from a study of monozygotic twins with inflammatory bowel disease. Germline CDR1 reads MDHEN; CDR2 reads SYDVKM. The CDR3 loop spans 14 amino acids. TCRdb re-called the 5' RACE reads and shows each CDR3 protein once, DNA omitted. This sample's clone table lists about 440,000 distinct CDR3 sequences. The clonotype was recovered from a human donor with ulcerative colitis or Crohn's disease, or a healthy co-twin of an affected twin (not recorded which). The chain carries TRBV28 and TRBJ2-7; the D call from TCRdb, TRBD1, cannot be confirmed without DNA. Sequenced input: blood. The CDR3 loop reads CASSLFSGQYEQYF.